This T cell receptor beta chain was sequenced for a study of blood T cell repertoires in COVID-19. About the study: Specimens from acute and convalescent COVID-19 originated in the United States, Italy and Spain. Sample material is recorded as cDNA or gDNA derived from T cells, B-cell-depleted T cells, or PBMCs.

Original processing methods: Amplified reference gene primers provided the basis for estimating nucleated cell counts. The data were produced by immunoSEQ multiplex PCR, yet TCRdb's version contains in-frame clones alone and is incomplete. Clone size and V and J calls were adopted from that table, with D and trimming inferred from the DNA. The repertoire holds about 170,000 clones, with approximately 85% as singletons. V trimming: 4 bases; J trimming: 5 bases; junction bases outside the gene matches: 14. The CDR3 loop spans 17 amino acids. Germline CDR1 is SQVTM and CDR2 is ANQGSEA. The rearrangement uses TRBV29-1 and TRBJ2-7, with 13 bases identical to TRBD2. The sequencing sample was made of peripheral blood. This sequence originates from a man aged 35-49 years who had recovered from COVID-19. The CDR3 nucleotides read TGCAGCGTTGGGGGAAAGGGAGGTGGACTAGCGGGAGACGAGCAGTACTTC. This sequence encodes CSVGGKGGGLAGDEQYF.